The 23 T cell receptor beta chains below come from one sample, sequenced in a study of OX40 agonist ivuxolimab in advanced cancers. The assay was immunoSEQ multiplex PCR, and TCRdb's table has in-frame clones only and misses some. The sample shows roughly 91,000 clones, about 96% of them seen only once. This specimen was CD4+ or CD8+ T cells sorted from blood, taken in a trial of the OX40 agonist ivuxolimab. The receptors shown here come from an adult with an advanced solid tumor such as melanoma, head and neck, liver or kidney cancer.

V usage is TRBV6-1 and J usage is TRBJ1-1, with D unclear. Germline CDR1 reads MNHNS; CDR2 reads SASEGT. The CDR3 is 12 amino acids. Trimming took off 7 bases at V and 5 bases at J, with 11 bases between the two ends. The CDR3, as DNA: TGTGCCAGCATAGGGCTGAGTACTGAAGCTTTCTTT. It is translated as CASIGLSTEAFF.

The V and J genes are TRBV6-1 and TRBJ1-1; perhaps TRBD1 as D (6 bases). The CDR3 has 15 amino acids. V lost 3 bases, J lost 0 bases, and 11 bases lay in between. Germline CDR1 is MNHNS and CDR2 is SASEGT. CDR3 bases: TGTGCCAGCAGTGACAACAGGGTCTTGAACACTGAAGCTTTCTTT. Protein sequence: CASSDNRVLNTEAFF.

This CDR3 is CASSEAIRGEILYEQYF. DNA of the CDR3: TGTGCCAGCAGCGAAGCGATTAGGGGGGAGATACTTTACGAGCAGTACTTC. This chain uses TRBV7-6 with TRBJ2-7; D may be TRBD1 or TRBD2 (6 bases each). Trimming took off 5 bases at V and 4 bases at J, with 24 bases between the two ends. Germline V gene sequence: CDR1 SGHVS, CDR2 FNYEAQ. CDR3 length: 17 amino acids.

The chain's CDR3 is CASSEVSGALMNTEAFF. For the CDR3, the DNA is TGTGCCAGCAGTGAGGTTTCGGGGGCCCTGATGAACACTGAAGCTTTCTTT. The V and J genes are TRBV2 and TRBJ1-1; possible D gene TRBD1, 6 bases. CDR1 SNHLY and CDR2 FYNNEI come from the germline V gene. The CDR3 sequence is 17 residues long. Trimming took off 3 bases at V and 0 bases at J, with 17 bases between the two ends.

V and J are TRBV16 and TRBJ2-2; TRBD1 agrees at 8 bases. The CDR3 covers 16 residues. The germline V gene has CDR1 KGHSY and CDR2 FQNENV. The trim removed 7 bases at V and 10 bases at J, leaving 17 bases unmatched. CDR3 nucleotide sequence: TGTGCCAGCACCCCCCTTTTCGGGGACAGGCTTCCGGAGCTGTTTTTT. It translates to CASTPLFGDRLPELFF.

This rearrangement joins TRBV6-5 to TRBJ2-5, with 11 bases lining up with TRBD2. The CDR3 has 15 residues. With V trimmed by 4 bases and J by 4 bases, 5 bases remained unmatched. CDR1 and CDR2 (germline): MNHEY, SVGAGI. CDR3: CASSSTGTSGETQYF. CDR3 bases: TGTGCCAGCAGTTCGACCGGGACTAGCGGAGAGACCCAGTACTTC.

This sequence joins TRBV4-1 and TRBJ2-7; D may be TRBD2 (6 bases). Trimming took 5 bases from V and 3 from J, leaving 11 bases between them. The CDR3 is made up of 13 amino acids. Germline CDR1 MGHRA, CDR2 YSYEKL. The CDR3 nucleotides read TGCGCCAGCAGCTCCCATAGCGGCTACGAGCAGTACTTC. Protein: CASSSHSGYEQYF.

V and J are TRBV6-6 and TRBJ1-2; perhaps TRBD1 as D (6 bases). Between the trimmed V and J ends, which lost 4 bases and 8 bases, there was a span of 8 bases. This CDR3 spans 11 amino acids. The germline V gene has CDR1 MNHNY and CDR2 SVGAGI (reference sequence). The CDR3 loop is CASSSGDGYTF. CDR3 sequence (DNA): TGTGCCAGCAGTTCAGGGGACGGCTACACCTTC.

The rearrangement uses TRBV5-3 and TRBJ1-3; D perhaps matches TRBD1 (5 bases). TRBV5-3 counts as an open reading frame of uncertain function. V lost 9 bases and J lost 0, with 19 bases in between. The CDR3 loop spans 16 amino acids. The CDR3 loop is CANPPTGGSSGNTIYF. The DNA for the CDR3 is TGTGCCAACCCACCCACAGGAGGGAGCTCTGGAAACACCATATATTTT.

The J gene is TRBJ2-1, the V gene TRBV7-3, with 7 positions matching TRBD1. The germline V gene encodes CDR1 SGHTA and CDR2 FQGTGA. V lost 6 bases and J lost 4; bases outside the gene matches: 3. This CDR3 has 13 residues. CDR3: CASRGTAYNEQFF. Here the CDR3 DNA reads TGTGCCAGCAGGGGGACAGCGTACAATGAGCAGTTCTTC.

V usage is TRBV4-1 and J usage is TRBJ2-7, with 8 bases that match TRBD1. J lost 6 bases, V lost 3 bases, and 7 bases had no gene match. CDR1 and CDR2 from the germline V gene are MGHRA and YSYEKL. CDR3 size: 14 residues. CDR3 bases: TGCGCCAGCAGCCACCCGACAGGGGCGGTCGAGCAGTACTTC. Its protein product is CASSHPTGAVEQYF.

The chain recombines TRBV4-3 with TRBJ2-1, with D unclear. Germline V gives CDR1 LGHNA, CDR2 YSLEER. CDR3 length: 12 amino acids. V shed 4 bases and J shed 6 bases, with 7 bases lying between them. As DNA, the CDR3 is TGCGCCAGCAGCCCTCACGGCAATGAGCAGTTCTTC. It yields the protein CASSPHGNEQFF.

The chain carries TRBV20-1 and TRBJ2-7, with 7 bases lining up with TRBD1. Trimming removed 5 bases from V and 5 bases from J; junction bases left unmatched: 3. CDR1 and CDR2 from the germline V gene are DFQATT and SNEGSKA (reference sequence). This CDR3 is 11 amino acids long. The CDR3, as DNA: TGCAGTGCTCTCACAGGGGACGAGCAGTACTTC. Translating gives CSALTGDEQYF.

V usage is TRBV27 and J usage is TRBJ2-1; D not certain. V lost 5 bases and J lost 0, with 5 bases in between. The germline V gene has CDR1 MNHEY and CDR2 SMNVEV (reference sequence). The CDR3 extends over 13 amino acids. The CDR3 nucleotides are TGTGCCAGCAGTCCTCCCTCCTACAATGAGCAGTTCTTC. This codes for CASSPPSYNEQFF.

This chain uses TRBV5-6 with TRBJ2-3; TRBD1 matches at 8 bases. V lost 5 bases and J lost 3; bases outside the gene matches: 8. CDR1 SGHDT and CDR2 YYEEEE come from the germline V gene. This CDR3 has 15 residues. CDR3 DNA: TGTGCCAGCAGTCTGGACAGGGACGGGACAGATACGCAGTATTTT. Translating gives CASSLDRDGTDTQYF.

CDR3 sequence (DNA): TGTGCCAGCAGTGAACCGAATACGGGAGGGAATACGCAGTATTTT. Encoded protein: CASSEPNTGGNTQYF. The chain couples TRBV25-1 to TRBJ2-3, with TRBD2 identical over 8 bases. This CDR3 has 15 amino acids. V was clipped by 2 bases and J by 7 bases; unmatched bases: 8. Germline values: CDR1 MGHDK, CDR2 SYGVNS.

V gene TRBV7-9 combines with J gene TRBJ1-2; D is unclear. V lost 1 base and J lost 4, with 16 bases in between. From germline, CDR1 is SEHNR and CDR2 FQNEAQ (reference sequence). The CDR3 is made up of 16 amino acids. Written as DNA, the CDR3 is TGTGCCAGCAGCTTAGAGGCTGGTTTGACTCTCTATGGCTACACCTTC. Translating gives CASSLEAGLTLYGYTF.

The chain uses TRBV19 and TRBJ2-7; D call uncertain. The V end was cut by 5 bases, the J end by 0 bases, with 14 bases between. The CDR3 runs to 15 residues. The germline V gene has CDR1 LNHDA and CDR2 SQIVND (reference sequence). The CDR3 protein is CASSPWTDSSYEQYF. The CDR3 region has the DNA TGTGCCAGTAGTCCCTGGACCGATAGCTCCTACGAGCAGTACTTC.

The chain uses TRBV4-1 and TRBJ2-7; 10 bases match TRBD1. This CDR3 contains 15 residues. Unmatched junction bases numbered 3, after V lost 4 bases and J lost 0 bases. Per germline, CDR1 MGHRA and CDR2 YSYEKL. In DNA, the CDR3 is TGCGCCAGCAGCCCCGGGACAGGGGCCTCCTACGAGCAGTACTTC. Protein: CASSPGTGASYEQYF.

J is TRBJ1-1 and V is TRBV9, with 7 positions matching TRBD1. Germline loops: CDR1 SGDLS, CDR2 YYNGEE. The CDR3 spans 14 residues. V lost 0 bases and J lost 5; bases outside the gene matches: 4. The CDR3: CASSVEGAGTEAFF. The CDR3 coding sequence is TGTGCCAGCAGCGTAGAGGGGGCAGGGACTGAAGCTTTCTTT.

CDR3 in amino acids: CASSEAGGRYYEQYF. CDR3 sequence (DNA): TGCGCCAGCAGCGAAGCGGGGGGCAGGTATTACGAGCAGTACTTC. The V and J genes are TRBV4-1 and TRBJ2-5; 9 bases line up with TRBD2. Matching the DNA end better, TRBJ2-7 makes the J call doubtful. The CDR3 contains 15 residues. CDR1 is MGHRA and CDR2 is YSYEKL in the germline V gene.

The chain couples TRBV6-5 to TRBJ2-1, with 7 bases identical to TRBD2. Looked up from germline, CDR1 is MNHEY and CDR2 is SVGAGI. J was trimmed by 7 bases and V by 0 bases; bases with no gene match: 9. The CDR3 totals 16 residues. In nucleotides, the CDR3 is TGTGCCAGCAGTTACTCGACGGGGGGTTCGGGGAATGAGCAGTTCTTC. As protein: CASSYSTGGSGNEQFF.

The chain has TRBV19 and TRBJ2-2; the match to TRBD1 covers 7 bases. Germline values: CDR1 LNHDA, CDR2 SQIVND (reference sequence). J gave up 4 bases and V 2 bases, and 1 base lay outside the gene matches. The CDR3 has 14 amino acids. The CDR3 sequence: CASSISGGTGELFF. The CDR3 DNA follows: TGTGCCAGTAGTATATCAGGGGGCACCGGGGAGCTGTTTTTT.